A single TCR beta chain is shown here with its context. The antigen remains undetermined. Two oligonucleotides, mixed equimolar, formed the beta constant-region primer covering TRBC1 and TRBC2. Ligated cDNA was amplified by four rounds of PCR with nested alpha and beta constant-region primers and SP2. An oligonucleotide with the SP2 primer and a 12-nucleotide UMI was ligated to the cDNA 3' end. TCRdb redid the calling of the UMI-ligation and nested PCR reads with MiXCR, one entry per CDR3 protein. The repertoire holds about 120,000 distinct CDR3 sequences, with just over 35% as singletons. The entry originates in a study of naive and memory T cell subsets. Study-wide results and caveats: Over 90% of naive TCR sequences appeared only once after error correction, unlike memory subsets.

Germline CDR1 is SGHKS and CDR2 is YYEKEE (reference sequence). The CDR3 contains 14 residues. Between the trimmed V and J ends, which lost 4 bases and 5 bases, there was a span of 12 bases. The V gene is TRBV5-5, the J gene TRBJ2-2, with D perhaps matching TRBD1 or TRBD2 (5 bases each). The sequenced material came from central memory CD4+ T cells from blood. This TCR came from a human donor in good health. The CDR3 spells CASSRHWGTGELFF. CDR3 coding DNA: TGTGCCAGCAGCCGCCATTGGGGGACCGGGGAGCTGTTTTTT.